The clone carrying this T cell receptor (beta chain) was seen only a few times. This sample stems from a study of regulatory T cells in long-lasting Graves disease. TCR beta libraries were built with iRepertoire HTBI primers and Arm-PCR of CDR3 regions. TCRdb reprocessed the multiplex PCR reads via MiXCR and lists one record per CDR3 protein. The table records approximately 690,000 distinct CDR3 sequences, approximately 31% of them present only once. The V segment lost 3 bases and the J segment 4 bases; nucleotides outside the gene matches: 23. Germline assignment: CDR1 SGHTA and CDR2 FQGTGA. This CDR3 comprises 21 residues. Documented time point: persistent/refractory GD, antithyroid drugs over 5 years with positive TRAb. PBMC-derived RNA was used for the TCR library. Graves' disease diagnoses used American Thyroid Association guidelines.

Sequencing used peripheral blood mononuclear cells (PBMCs), obtained when the disease was refractory, from a patient treated with antithyroid drugs. The sequence derives from a female donor with Graves disease. This chain connects TRBV7-3 to TRBJ1-1; 10 bases map to TRBD1. The CDR3 nucleotides read TGTGCCAGCAGCTTCCTCCCTGTAATTGACAGGGGGCGTAAAGTACTCACTGAAGCTTTCTTT. Translation gives CASSFLPVIDRGRKVLTEAFF.